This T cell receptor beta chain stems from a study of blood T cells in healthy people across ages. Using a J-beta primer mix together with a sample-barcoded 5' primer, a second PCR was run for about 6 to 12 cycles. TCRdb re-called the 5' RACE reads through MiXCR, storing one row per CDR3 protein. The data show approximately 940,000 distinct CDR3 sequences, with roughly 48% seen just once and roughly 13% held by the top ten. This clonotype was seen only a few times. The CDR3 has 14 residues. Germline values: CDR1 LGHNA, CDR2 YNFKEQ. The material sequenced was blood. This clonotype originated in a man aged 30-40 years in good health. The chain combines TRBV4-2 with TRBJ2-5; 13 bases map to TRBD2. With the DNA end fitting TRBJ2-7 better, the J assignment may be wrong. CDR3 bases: TGTGCCAGCAGCCTCGGACTAGCGGGGGACGAGCAGTACTTC. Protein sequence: CASSLGLAGDEQYF.